This entry lists 23 T cell receptor beta chains sequenced from one sample in a study of blood T cell repertoires in COVID-19. Only in-frame clones appear in the TCRdb table, and some are missing; sequencing was by immunoSEQ multiplex PCR. The sample shows 150,000 to 200,000 clones, over 70% of them seen only once. Sequenced sample: peripheral blood. Receptor source: a man aged 60 to 75 with active or convalescent COVID-19.

A few counts support this clone. The rearrangement uses TRBV10-1 and TRBJ1-3; 7 bases line up with TRBD1. V was pared by 6 bases and J by 0 bases, with 11 bases of the junction left unmatched. Germline V CDR1 and CDR2: WNHNN, SYGVQD (reference sequence). The CDR3 totals 17 residues. CDR3 residues: CASRPGQDATSGNTIYF. The CDR3 DNA is TGCGCCAGCAGACCCGGACAGGACGCTACCTCTGGAAACACCATATATTTT.

The chain joins TRBV29-1 to TRBJ1-2; D may be TRBD1 (6 bases). Trimming cost V 6 bases and J 8 bases, with 19 bases left between them. CDR1 SQVTM and CDR2 ANQGSEA come from the germline V gene. CDR3 size: 13 residues. CDR3 DNA sequence: TGCAGCGTGACCCCAGGGGATAGAGGGGGCTACACCTTC. Amino acid sequence: CSVTPGDRGGYTF.

The chain is built from TRBV5-1 and TRBJ2-3; D is unclear. Germline CDR1 and CDR2: SGHRS and YFSETQ. This CDR3 region has 15 residues. V lost 0 bases, J lost 0 bases, and 8 bases lay in between. The CDR3 region has the DNA TGCGCCAGCAGCTTGGCATCAGTTAGCACAGATACGCAGTATTTT. It specifies CASSLASVSTDTQYF.

This chain joins TRBV5-4 and TRBJ2-5; 13 positions match TRBD2. The CDR3 has 18 amino acids. Trimming at V came to 3 bases and at J to 3 bases, leaving 11 bases not matched to a gene. Looked up from germline, CDR1 is SGHNT and CDR2 is YYREEE (reference sequence). CDR3 residues: CASSYRTSGSREEETQYF. For the CDR3, the DNA is TGTGCCAGCAGCTACCGGACTAGCGGGAGTCGTGAGGAAGAGACCCAGTACTTC. The full variable domain, rest sourced from reference TRBV5-4 and TRBJ2-5, is ETGVTQSPTHLIKTRGQQVTLRCSSQSGHNTVSWYQQALGQGPQFIFQYYREEENGRGNFPPRFSGLQFPNYSSELNVNALELDDSALYLCASSYRTSGSREEETQYFGPGTRLLVL.

The chain recombines TRBV7-9 with TRBJ2-1; possibly TRBD2 for D (5 bases). The CDR3 runs to 14 residues. The V end lost 8 bases, the J end lost 0 bases, and 11 bases lay between the germline ends. Germline assignment: CDR1 SEHNR and CDR2 FQNEAQ (reference sequence). CDR3 amino acids: CASRPGNSYNEQFF. The CDR3 coding sequence is TGTGCCAGCCGACCCGGGAACTCCTACAATGAGCAGTTCTTC.

CDR3 in amino acids: CASAGQANTEAFF. Here the CDR3 DNA reads TGCGCCAGCGCGGGACAGGCAAACACTGAAGCTTTCTTT. V and J are TRBV5-1 and TRBJ1-1; TRBD1 matches 8 bases. The trim removed 7 bases at V and 2 bases at J, leaving 4 bases unmatched. Germline CDR1 SGHRS, CDR2 YFSETQ. CDR3 length: 13 residues. Variable domain in full (rest from reference TRBV5-1 and TRBJ1-1): KAGVTQTPRYLIKTRGQQVTLSCSPISGHRSVSWYQQTPGQGLQFLFEYFSETQRNKGNFPGRFSGRQFSNSRSEMNVSTLELGDSALYLCASAGQANTEAFFGQGTRLTVV.

V and J are TRBV20-1 and TRBJ1-5; no firm D call. Trimming shortened V by 3 bases and J by 4 bases, and 7 bases separated the two germline ends. Germline lookup yields CDR1 DFQATT and CDR2 SNEGSKA (reference sequence). The CDR3 loop spans 12 amino acids. CDR3: CSASGDNQPQHF. DNA for the CDR3: TGCAGTGCTAGTGGAGATAATCAGCCCCAGCATTTT.

This chain joins TRBV7-3 and TRBJ2-1; 9 bases match TRBD1. The trim removed 3 bases at V and 4 bases at J, leaving 4 bases unmatched. CDR1 and CDR2 from the germline V gene are SGHTA and FQGTGA. The CDR3 is 15 amino acids. CDR3 region: CASSFRQGVYNEQFF. The CDR3 bases are TGTGCCAGCAGCTTCAGACAGGGGGTGTACAATGAGCAGTTCTTC.

The V call is TRBV28, the J call TRBJ1-2; D gene unclear. Germline V gene data show CDR1 as MDHEN and CDR2 as SYDVKM. Trimming shortened V by 7 bases and J by 0 bases, and 12 bases separated the two germline ends. There are 14 residues in the CDR3. CDR3 nucleotide sequence: TGTGCCAGCACCCTAGGAGCAGCTAACTATGGCTACACCTTC. This gives the protein CASTLGAANYGYTF.

The chain joins TRBV5-1 to TRBJ2-2; 8 bases agree with TRBD2. V lost 4 bases and J lost 4; bases outside the gene matches: 9. The CDR3 totals 16 residues. CDR1 and CDR2 from the germline V gene are SGHRS and YFSETQ. As DNA, the CDR3 is TGCGCCAGCAGCCCCGAGGGAGCGGGAGTCACCGGGGAGCTGTTTTTT. As protein: CASSPEGAGVTGELFF.

This sequence joins TRBV14 and TRBJ1-2, with a tentative D call TRBD1 (6 bases). The CDR3 covers 16 residues. The germline V gene encodes CDR1 SGHDN and CDR2 FVKESK. Trimming cost V 4 bases and J 7 bases, with 22 bases left between them. CDR3 in DNA: TGTGCCAGCAGCCTCCTCGCAGGGGAGGGCTTCCTTGGCTACACCTTC. It translates to CASSLLAGEGFLGYTF.

The V call is TRBV6-2 or TRBV6-3, the J call TRBJ2-7, with 13 bases identical to TRBD2. The CDR3 extends over 14 amino acids. Losses at the gene ends were 2 bases for V and 7 bases for J; bases not matched to a gene: 2. Germline CDR1 reads MNHEY; CDR2 reads SVGEGT. CDR3 amino acids: CASSYGGLAGEQYF. CDR3 nucleotides: TGTGCCAGCAGTTACGGGGGACTAGCGGGAGAGCAGTACTTC.

The genes are TRBV28 and TRBJ1-5; a weak D match, TRBD1 (5 bases). With 8 bases removed from V and 7 bases from J, the gap between germline ends came to 18 bases. Germline values: CDR1 MDHEN, CDR2 SYDVKM. There are 14 residues in the CDR3. CDR3 sequence reads: CASGRDLGRQPQHF. The CDR3 bases are TGTGCCAGCGGCAGGGACCTTGGGAGGCAGCCCCAGCATTTT.

This chain connects TRBV6-5 to TRBJ1-5; a weak D match, TRBD1 (6 bases). Germline assignment: CDR1 MNHEY and CDR2 SVGAGI. This CDR3 has 16 residues. Trimming shortened V by 4 bases and J by 2 bases, and 15 bases separated the two germline ends. The CDR3 DNA reads TGTGCCAGCAGTTCCGACCCGACAGGTCGCAATCAGCCCCAGCATTTT. Translating it yields CASSSDPTGRNQPQHF.

This chain connects TRBV7-2 to TRBJ2-5, with D possibly TRBD1 on 5 matching bases. In germline, CDR1 is SGHTA, CDR2 FQGNSA. V lost 5 bases and J 5 bases, leaving 21 bases between the germline ends. The CDR3 covers 16 residues. CDR3 DNA: TGTGCCAGCAGCCATAGCCCCGACAGCTTGGGGGAGACCCAGTACTTC. This sequence encodes CASSHSPDSLGETQYF.

This clone was observed once. J is TRBJ1-1 and V is TRBV9, with 7 bases lining up with TRBD1. The CDR3 has 15 amino acids. V lost 4 bases and J lost 4; bases outside the gene matches: 10. The germline V gene encodes CDR1 SGDLS and CDR2 YYNGEE. The CDR3, as DNA: TGTGCCAGCAGCCCCGTACAGGGGTTGGGCACTGAAGCTTTCTTT. As protein: CASSPVQGLGTEAFF.

The chain carries TRBV11-2 and TRBJ1-6; 7 bases match TRBD1. CDR3 length: 16 amino acids. V trimming: 5 bases; J trimming: 7 bases; junction bases outside the gene matches: 11. Germline CDR1 SGHAT, CDR2 FQNNGV. CDR3: CASSPRRQGKNSPLHF. For the CDR3, the DNA is TGTGCCAGCAGCCCTCGACGACAGGGTAAAAATTCACCCCTCCACTTT.

This chain uses TRBV18 with TRBJ2-7, with TRBD1 identical over 10 bases. This CDR3 is built from 15 residues. Germline assignment: CDR1 KGHSH and CDR2 LQKENI. V shed 3 bases and J 1 base; nucleotides not matched to a gene: 3. CDR3 sequence: CASSPPGQGSYEQYF. CDR3 sequence (DNA): TGTGCCAGCTCACCGCCGGGACAGGGGTCCTACGAGCAGTACTTC. Using reference TRBV18 and TRBJ2-7 for the parts outside the CDR3, the full variable domain is NAGVMQNPRHLVRRRGQEARLRCSPMKGHSHVYWYRQLPEEGLKFMVYLQKENIIDESGMPKERFSAEFPKEGPSILRIQQVVRGDSAAYFCASSPPGQGSYEQYFGPGTRLTVT.

V and J are TRBV19 and TRBJ2-3, with D perhaps TRBD1 (7 bases). This CDR3 spans 20 amino acids. Germline V gene lookup returns CDR1 LNHDA and CDR2 SQIVND (reference sequence). V gave up 3 bases and J gave up 0 bases, with 25 bases separating them. The CDR3 loop reads CASSMRGDSLYLTSTDTQYF. CDR3 nucleotides: TGTGCCAGTAGTATGAGGGGGGACAGTCTTTATCTGACTAGCACAGATACGCAGTATTTT.

This clone was seen only a few times. The chain recombines TRBV2 with TRBJ1-4; D call uncertain. Looked up from germline, CDR1 is SNHLY and CDR2 is FYNNEI. V was cut by 1 base and J by 8 bases, with 11 bases left in between. This CDR3 spans 14 amino acids. The CDR3 region has the DNA TGTGCCAGCAGTGAAGGACTGATGAAGGAAAAACTGTTTTTT. It specifies CASSEGLMKEKLFF.

The chain combines TRBV21-1 with TRBJ2-7; the table gives TRBD1 as D, unverified against the DNA. TRBV21-1 is classified as a pseudogene. CDR3 length: 17 residues. This CDR3 is CASSDQSGTGAPYEQYF. The CDR3 DNA sequence: TGTGCCAGCAGCGATCAATCCGGGACAGGGGCTCCCTACGAGCAGTACTTC.

This chain links TRBV7-2 with TRBJ2-7, with D possibly being TRBD1 (6 bases). Germline assignment: CDR1 SGHTA and CDR2 FQGNSA. This CDR3 has 14 amino acids. V lost 5 bases, J lost 2 bases, and 13 bases lay in between. The CDR3 DNA sequence: TGTGCCAGCAGCGCCGGGACAACACCCTACGAGCAGTACTTC. This translates into CASSAGTTPYEQYF.

The rearrangement joins TRBV7-9 to TRBJ2-1; TRBD2 agrees at 7 bases. The germline CDR1 and CDR2 sequences are SEHNR and FQNEAQ (reference sequence). The CDR3 length is 15 residues. Trimming cost V 4 bases and J 8 bases; bases outside gene matches: 11. This chain's CDR3 is CASSSPGGRTDEQFF. CDR3 DNA sequence: TGTGCCAGCAGCTCACCTGGCGGGAGAACGGATGAGCAGTTCTTC.